One T cell receptor beta chain is described in this entry. Germline V lookup: CDR1 GTSNPN, CDR2 SVGIG (reference sequence). The CDR3 is made up of 13 amino acids. The ends lost 8 bases at V and 6 bases at J; junction bases unmatched: 11. These data come from a study of spatial heterogeneity in lung cancer. At the level of the study: Detected sequences consistently included more beta-chain ones than alpha-chain ones.

Unique molecular identifiers tagged every individual TCR cDNA molecule. One entry per CDR3 protein, called by TCRdb with MiXCR from the 5' RACE reads. The sample lists roughly 40,000 distinct CDR3 sequences; approximately 6.8% were seen once. Noted time point: sample taken at primary tumor resection. TCRs were sequenced from unsorted whole RNA of tumor, nontumor lung or PBMC. The donors comprised about 70 untreated early-stage non-small cell lung cancer patients. The chain has TRBV30 and TRBJ1-1; the match to TRBD1 covers 8 bases. The sequence was collected from a female donor with early-stage non-small cell lung cancer. This material consisted of PBMCs, taken at surgery. This CDR3 reads CAQARGQGAEAFF. Here the CDR3 DNA reads TGTGCCCAGGCCAGGGGGCAAGGCGCTGAAGCTTTCTTT.